This T cell receptor (beta chain) was identified during a study of T-cell reconstitution after alpha-beta-depleted transplantation in children. A library of TCRbeta sequences, prepared with unique molecular identifiers, was generated. One entry per CDR3 protein results from TCRdb running MiXCR on the PCR reads. The sample includes approximately 340,000 distinct CDR3 sequences, about a tenth seen only once; the top ten take about 2.3%. In this sample, this clonotype turned up a few times. CDR1 is LGHNT, CDR2 FRNRAP, per germline. J lost 3 bases, V lost 5 bases, and 6 bases had no gene match. The CDR3 sequence is 15 residues long.

The chain uses TRBV12-5 and TRBJ2-1; 8 bases are shared with TRBD1. This clonotype was obtained from a human donor who donated a stem cell graft to a child with acute lymphoblastic leukemia. The sequencing here drew on PBMCs from the stem cell graft donor, taken from the stem cell graft. As DNA, the CDR3 is TGTGCTAGTGGTCCCACGGGACAGGTCTACAATGAGCAGTTCTTC. It is translated as CASGPTGQVYNEQFF.